These 11 T cell receptor beta chains originate from one sample sequenced in a study of tumor-infiltrating lymphocytes in primary liver carcinoma. Making TCR beta cDNA involved around 540 ng total RNA and a constant-region primer. Libraries of TCR beta came from three nested multiplex PCR rounds with slightly modified ARM-PCR. It was with TRBV1-TRBV30 forward primers and a C-beta reverse primer that the first two PCR rounds were run, at around 10 cycles each. TCRdb called the multiplex PCR reads again in MiXCR, with one record for every CDR3 protein. Here the sample spans 100,000 to 150,000 distinct CDR3 sequences, 64% being singletons. The study co-extracted DNA and RNA from roughly 20-30 mg of unsorted bulk tissue. Material for sequencing was liver tumor tissue from sampling region 3. As to subset: tumor region T3, left-lateral pole. These receptors were taken from a woman between 55 and 75 years old with primary liver carcinoma and hepatitis B virus infection.

At least ten counts were recorded for this clonotype. This rearrangement joins TRBV14 to TRBJ2-1; 13 nucleotides align to TRBD2. The J segment lost 4 bases and the V segment lost 3 bases, leaving 12 bases of the junction unmatched. Per germline, CDR1 SGHDN and CDR2 FVKESK. This CDR3 comprises 19 residues. The CDR3 is CASSQTLAGGLVGYNEQFF. CDR3 in DNA: TGTGCCAGCAGCCAGACACTAGCGGGAGGGCTTGTAGGGTACAATGAGCAGTTCTTC.

By its share, this clonotype is medium-sized. The V call is TRBV11-1, the J call TRBJ2-3; 10 nucleotides align to TRBD2. V lost 4 bases to trimming and J lost 5 bases; unmatched junction nucleotides: 9. CDR1 SGHAT and CDR2 FQDESV come from the germline V gene (reference sequence). This CDR3 is built from 16 residues. DNA of the CDR3: TGTGCCAGCAGCTCCCCCCTAGCGGGAGTGATAGATACGCAGTATTTT. This sequence encodes CASSSPLAGVIDTQYF.

The chain is built from TRBV7-9 and TRBJ1-2; a possible D gene is TRBD1 (6 bases). Germline-derived CDR1 and CDR2 are SEHNR and FQNEAQ (reference sequence). This CDR3 has 15 residues. Trimming took 5 bases from V and 8 from J, leaving 21 bases between them. CDR3 sequence (DNA): TGTGCCAGCAGCCTAGAGGGGGGACAAGGCGGGGGCTACACCTTC. The encoded protein is CASSLEGGQGGGYTF. Looking up the rest from reference TRBV7-9 and TRBJ1-2 gives the full variable domain: DTGVSQNPRHKITKRGQNVTFRCDPISEHNRLYWYRQTLGQGPEFLTYFQNEAQLEKSRLLSDRFSAERPKGSFSTLEIQRTEQGDSAMYLCASSLEGGQGGGYTFGSGTRLTVV.

In this sample, this clonotype turned up a few times. The genes are TRBV28 and TRBJ2-1; D unresolved. The CDR3 is 15 amino acids. V lost 7 bases, J lost 6 bases, and 19 bases lay in between. Germline V gene lookup returns CDR1 MDHEN and CDR2 SYDVKM. CDR3 DNA sequence: TGTGCCAGCAATGTCAATACCGCCATGGTCAATGAGCAGTTCTTC. This sequence encodes CASNVNTAMVNEQFF.

This clonotype was seen more than once but under ten times. The chain uses TRBV5-1 and TRBJ1-5; TRBD1 agrees at 8 bases. Germline CDR1 and CDR2: SGHRS and YFSETQ. The CDR3 covers 16 residues. The junction had 8 bases not matched to a gene; V was cut back by 3 bases and J by 3 bases. This chain's CDR3 is CASSSGTGGPNQPQHF. The CDR3 DNA sequence: TGCGCCAGCAGCTCCGGGACAGGCGGTCCCAATCAGCCCCAGCATTTT.

Worth noting for this clonotype: This may arise from a read error, as a much more abundant clone is one base away. The chain is built from TRBV7-9 and TRBJ2-7; 7 bases are shared with TRBD1. Per germline, CDR1 SEHNR and CDR2 FQNEAQ (reference sequence). This CDR3 region has 13 residues. J gave up 8 bases and V 3 bases, and 7 bases lay outside the gene matches. Written as DNA, the CDR3 is TGTGCCAGCAGCTTTACACAGGGGAACAAGCAGTACTTC. As protein: CASSFTQGNKQYF.

The chain links TRBV28 to TRBJ1-2; D unresolved. V lost 7 bases and J lost 2, with 17 bases in between. CDR1 is MDHEN, CDR2 SYDVKM, per germline. CDR3 size: 15 residues. CDR3: CASIPGIGGNYGYTF. In DNA, the CDR3 is TGTGCCAGCATCCCGGGGATAGGAGGGAACTATGGCTACACCTTC.

Concerning this clonotype itself: The CDR3 does not end in the conserved phenylalanine or tryptophan, so this is likely a read error. Here the CDR3 DNA reads TGCGCCAGCAGCTTAGGTGGGAGGGCCTCAGATACGCAGTATCTT. Translation gives CASSLGGRASDTQYL. V gene TRBV5-4 combines with J gene TRBJ2-3, with 7 bases identical to TRBD2. There are 15 residues in the CDR3. Germline CDR1 and CDR2: SGHNT and YYREEE (reference sequence).

The chain carries TRBV11-2 and TRBJ2-7; D may match TRBD1 or TRBD2 (5 bases each). V shed 2 bases and J shed 4 bases, with 15 bases lying between them. Germline V gene sequence: CDR1 SGHAT, CDR2 FQNNGV. The CDR3 length is 15 residues. The CDR3 DNA sequence: TGTGCCAGCAGCTTATTGAGGGGAGTGATATACGAGCAGTACTTC. Protein: CASSLLRGVIYEQYF.

The genes are TRBV6-6 and TRBJ1-6; TRBD1 aligns across 7 bases. The V gene's germline CDR1 is MNHNY and CDR2 SVGAGI (reference sequence). The CDR3 consists of 16 residues. The trim removed 5 bases at V and 10 bases at J, leaving 14 bases unmatched. The CDR3 loop reads CASSTTIGGSGSPLHF. In nucleotides, the CDR3 is TGTGCCAGCAGTACCACAATAGGGGGCTCGGGGTCACCCCTCCACTTT.

This clonotype was counted only a few times. A much larger clone differs from this one at a single base, so this may be a read error. The chain links TRBV29-1 to TRBJ1-1; D gene ambiguous. This CDR3 has 13 amino acids. V was shortened by 3 bases and J by 4 bases, with 12 bases between the two germline ends. Per germline, CDR1 SQVTM and CDR2 ANQGSEA. The CDR3 DNA sequence: TGCAGCGTTGATCCCCAGCGGAGCACTGAAGCTTTCTTT. It translates to CSVDPQRSTEAFF.